Each of the 8 T cell receptor beta chains below was sequenced from the same sample in a study of regulatory T cells in long-lasting Graves disease. In building TCR beta libraries, iRepertoire HTBI primers were used together with Arm-PCR of CDR3 regions. TCRdb processed the multiplex PCR reads anew with MiXCR; each CDR3 protein has one entry. The sample includes 350,000 to 450,000 distinct CDR3 sequences, roughly 12% of them seen just once. Described time point: newly diagnosed GD, antithyroid drugs for less than 3 months. PBMC RNA served as the TCR library source. A further study also used this sample, focusing on T cells in Graves' hyperthyroidism and ophthalmopathy.

Specimen: peripheral blood mononuclear cells (PBMCs), collected at new diagnosis, from a patient treated with antithyroid drugs. The receptors were sampled from a young woman with Graves disease.

The sample holds many counts of this clonotype. This chain connects TRBV15 to TRBJ2-2; a weak D match, TRBD1 (5 bases). The CDR3 consists of 13 residues. From germline, CDR1 is LNHNV and CDR2 YYDKDF (reference sequence). The V end was cut by 7 bases, the J end by 3 bases, with 9 bases between. Here the CDR3 reads CATKAGYTGELFF. Here the CDR3 DNA reads TGTGCCACCAAGGCAGGGTACACCGGGGAGCTGTTTTTT.

At least ten counts were recorded for this clonotype. The chain carries TRBV12-3 or TRBV12-4 and TRBJ1-6; 7 nucleotides align to TRBD1. The length of the CDR3 is 14 residues. V gave up 6 bases and J gave up 8 bases; unmatched junction bases: 7. The CDR3 protein is CASSRTGEDSPLHF. Written as DNA, the CDR3 is TGTGCCAGCAGCAGGACAGGAGAAGATTCACCCCTCCACTTT.

This clonotype was recorded many times. The chain has TRBV15 and TRBJ2-7; D might be TRBD2 (6 bases). Germline V gene sequence: CDR1 LNHNV, CDR2 YYDKDF (reference sequence). The ends were cut back, 5 bases at V and 1 base at J, with 12 bases in the middle. The CDR3 has 14 amino acids. The CDR3: CATSRPGGSYEQYF. The CDR3 bases are TGTGCCACCAGCCGCCCCGGGGGTTCCTACGAGCAGTACTTC.

The sample holds a few counts of this clonotype. This chain uses TRBV19 with TRBJ1-1; a possible D gene is TRBD1 (5 bases). CDR3 length equals 14 residues. Germline V lookup: CDR1 LNHDA, CDR2 SQIVND (reference sequence). The germline V and J ends were trimmed by 5 bases and 0 bases, with 10 bases remaining between them. The CDR3 DNA follows: TGTGCCAGTAGTCCGACAGTCATGAACACTGAAGCTTTCTTT. This sequence encodes CASSPTVMNTEAFF. Variable domain in full (rest from reference TRBV19 and TRBJ1-1): DGGITQSPKYLFRKEGQNVTLSCEQNLNHDAMYWYRQDPGQGLRLIYYSQIVNDFQKGDIAEGYSVSREKKESFPLTVTSAQKNPTAFYLCASSPTVMNTEAFFGQGTRLTVV.

As for this clonotype: A much larger clone is a single base away; this may be a read error. J is TRBJ1-2 and V is TRBV28; D gene unclear. CDR1 MDHEN and CDR2 SYDVKM come from the germline V gene. CDR3 length equals 15 residues. The CDR3 DNA reads TGTACCAGCAGTCCCCATGTCCAGTTAAACTATGGCTACACCTTC. Protein: CTSSPHVQLNYGYTF.

In its sample, this clonotype was seen many times. This rearrangement joins TRBV18 to TRBJ2-3, with no clear D. CDR1 is KGHSH and CDR2 is LQKENI in the germline V gene. Deletions cut 6 bases from V and 3 bases from J, with 10 bases between. CDR3 size: 13 residues. CDR3 DNA: TGTGCCAGCTCGCCGACTCTTACAGATACGCAGTATTTT. This sequence encodes CASSPTLTDTQYF.

There are many counts of this clonotype. The V gene is TRBV7-2, the J gene TRBJ1-2, with 8 bases aligning to TRBD1. The CDR3 covers 16 residues. V lost 1 base and J lost 0; bases outside the gene matches: 4. CDR1 is SGHTA and CDR2 is FQGNSA in the germline V gene. As DNA, the CDR3 is TGTGCCAGCAGCTTAGTGGGGGGACAGGCTAACTATGGCTACACCTTC. Encoded protein: CASSLVGGQANYGYTF.

The chain joins TRBV25-1 to TRBJ2-3; 8 bases are shared with TRBD1. Germline V gives CDR1 MGHDK, CDR2 SYGVNS. Trimming took 4 bases from V and 2 from J; bases not matched to a gene: 8. This CDR3 is 16 amino acids long. The CDR3 sequence is CASSVPGDRYTDTQYF. CDR3 DNA sequence: TGTGCCAGCAGTGTTCCCGGGGACAGGTACACAGATACGCAGTATTTT.